These T cell receptor beta chains were read from a single sample in a study of T-cell reconstitution after alpha-beta-depleted transplantation in children. TCRdb ran MiXCR on the PCR reads and lists one entry per CDR3 protein. The sample shows approximately 430,000 distinct CDR3 sequences, about a sixth of them seen only once. The source material was PBMCs, mostly from graft donor cells, sampled 360 days after TCRalphabeta/CD19-depleted stem cell transplant. These receptors all stem from a boy in the first two years of life who had a stem cell transplant for Wiskott-Aldrich syndrome, so the T cells may come from the graft donor. Both conserved end residues are part of each CDR3. D genes are given only for firm matches. Clone size, where shown, is once, few, many, or a class for clones that have expanded.

d_gene,v_gene,abundance,j_gene,CDR3nt,CDR3aa
.,TRBV5-1,few,TRBJ2-5,TGCGCCAGCAGCGTAATGCCTCTAGCGGAGACCCAGTACTTC,CASSVMPLAETQYF
TRBD2,TRBV20-1,.,TRBJ2-1,TGCAGTGCTAGCCCTAGCGGGAGAAATAAGAATGAGCAGTTCTTC,CSASPSGRNKNEQFF
.,TRBV11-2,few,TRBJ1-1,TGTGCCAGCAGGCCGATGGGGCAGGGGATCGAAGCTTTCTTT,CASRPMGQGIEAFF
.,TRBV6-2/TRBV6-3,.,TRBJ2-4,TGTGCCAGCAGTTACGTGGTCCTAGCCAAAAACATTCAGTACTTC,CASSYVVLAKNIQYF
.,TRBV4-1,few,TRBJ2-1,TGCGCCAGCAGCCAAGATACCCCATTTCAGTTCTTC,CASSQDTPFQFF
TRBD1,TRBV20-1,.,TRBJ1-5,TGCAGTGCTGCGATAGGGACAGGGTTCGCCAATCAGCCCCAGCATTTT,CSAAIGTGFANQPQHF
TRBD1,TRBV7-9,.,TRBJ2-7,TGTGCCAGCAGCTTAGGTACCAGGGGGCTGAACGAGCAGTACTTC,CASSLGTRGLNEQYF
.,TRBV5-1,many,TRBJ2-3,TGCGCCAGCAGCTCACCCAGGGGGGCAGATACGCAGTATTTT,CASSSPRGADTQYF
TRBD1,TRBV7-9,few,TRBJ1-5,TGTGCCAGCAGCAATTACAGGGGAGCGTCGAATCAGCCCCAGCATTTT,CASSNYRGASNQPQHF
.,TRBV4-2,.,TRBJ2-3,TGTGCCAGCAGCCAAGATCCCCAGGGGATACCGAGCACAGATACGCAGTATTTT,CASSQDPQGIPSTDTQYF
.,TRBV27,.,TRBJ2-6,TGTGCCAGCAGTTTCATTGGGGCCAACGTCCTGACTTTC,CASSFIGANVLTF